The entry below gives a single T cell receptor beta chain sequence along with its context. This clonotype was detected only a few times. Its cognate antigen has yet to be identified. No base qualities exist here, and no much larger clone lies one base off it. These data originate in a study of post-analysis software for immune sequencing data (dated by TCRdb to 2014 to 2015). Regarding the complete study: Recorded disease courses included relapsing-remitting, secondary progressive and progressive-relapsing multiple sclerosis, with some patients lacking subtype annotation. A subset of samples was prepared in parallel using single-end sample barcoding, then pooled and co-amplified after Illumina adapter ligation. Patient repertoires were compared against around twelve previously published healthy control repertoires from donors aged about 6 to 26 years.

TCR beta repertoires were profiled from peripheral blood of 10 to 15 young patients with multiple sclerosis to demonstrate the VDJtools post-analysis software. The multiple sclerosis patients were children and adolescents ranging in age from roughly 6 to 16 years. The library came from PCR. The sequencer was an Illumina HiSeq 2500. To reduce PCR and sequencing biases, unique molecular identifiers were built into the TCR beta cDNA libraries. Per 1 to 10 million input T cells, approximately 500,000 cDNA molecules were obtained, such that each molecule approximated one T cell. Patient libraries were prepared and sequenced with the same protocol used for the earlier healthy control dataset. Within a given batch, samples were prepared together, multiplexed and sequenced on the same HiSeq lane. In the authors' own workflow: Raw barcoded reads were processed with MIGEC, and single-read molecular identifier groups were discarded before consensus assembly and CDR3 extraction. VDJtools was used for post-analysis of the clonotype tables, and diversity was normalized by down-sampling every dataset to the size of the smallest sample. Repertoire overlap clustering matched CDR3 amino acid but not nucleotide sequences to correct batch-related cross-sample contamination. TCRdb trimmed public reads at Q25 via fastp, called clones via MiXCR and kept in-frame beta chains. Each entry is one CDR3 protein sequence, shown with its most common DNA and genes. In this record, the V and J calls reflect TCRdb's handling and not the investigators' own analysis. Recorded for this sample are hundreds of thousands of distinct CDR3 sequences; about 32% of them occurred a single time. The ten largest clones represent roughly 0.54% of the sample.

Overall study results and their limits: The multiple sclerosis patient group was slightly younger than the control group. Compared with controls, multiple sclerosis patients had significantly lower normalized Chao1 diversity, a finding suggesting substantial peripheral T-cell clonal expansion. Several TRBV segments, including TRBV5-6, TRBV5-1 and TRBV20-1, were significantly more frequent in patients than controls. Strong co-clustering of samples prepared in the same batch was shown by direct clustering with F measure, prompting a batch-effect correction.

Based on the germline V gene, the CDR1 and CDR2 sequences are SGHAT and FQNNGV. From the cysteine through the phenylalanine, the CDR3 covers 15 amino acids. Kept here is only the CDR3 DNA, which spans 45 bases and is read in frame from base 1. V and J are truncated by 0 bases and 9 bases respectively, leaving an intervening sequence of 12 bases. Sequencing was carried out using blood. The chain employs TRBV11-2 and TRBJ1-6; the D segment cannot be called with confidence. The receptor was isolated from a girl between 5 and 17 years old with multiple sclerosis. The CDR3 reads as follows: CASSLDPPRISPLHF. The base sequence is TGTGCCAGCAGCTTAGATCCGCCCCGCATTTCACCCCTCCACTTT.